Shown below are 18 T cell receptor beta chains from a single sample sequenced in a study of breast tumors, draining lymph nodes, adjacent tissues. Breast cancer patients provided tissue from their axillary draining lymph nodes. MiXCR, applied by TCRdb to the multiplex PCR reads, yields one record per CDR3 protein. This sample has fewer than 200,000 distinct CDR3 sequences, with approximately 30% found just once. Sequencing was done on a sample of axillary lymph node tissue. These receptor sequences come from a female donor with breast cancer. Some clones in this sample may be carry-over from other donors' samples.

Points on this clonotype: At one of its ends the junction is not consistent with the germline gene, which may arise from a read error. The chain links TRBV24-1 to TRBJ2-1; D is tentatively TRBD1 or TRBD2 (5 bases each). The CDR3 runs 12 residues. Germline CDR1 and CDR2: KGHDR and SFDVKD. The CDR3 coding sequence is TGTGCCACTAGTGCCGGGGCTTATGAGCAGTTCTTC. This gives the protein CATSAGAYEQFF.

The V and J genes are TRBV11-2 and TRBJ2-7, with D uncertain. CDR3 length equals 13 residues. The V end was cut by 0 bases, the J end by 6 bases, with 9 bases between. In germline, CDR1 is SGHAT, CDR2 FQNNGV. CDR3 sequence reads: CASSLEPDSEQYF. DNA of the CDR3: TGTGCCAGCAGCTTAGAACCAGACTCCGAGCAGTACTTC.

In its sample, this clonotype was seen many times. The rearrangement links TRBV30 to TRBJ2-7, with D perhaps TRBD1 (6 bases). Per germline, CDR1 GTSNPN and CDR2 SVGIG (reference sequence). The length of the CDR3 is 13 residues. With 1 base removed from V and 6 bases from J, the gap between germline ends came to 13 bases. The CDR3 DNA sequence: TGTGCCTGGAGTGGTCAGGGGCCGGGCGAGCAGTACTTC. Protein: CAWSGQGPGEQYF.

This clonotype has a count of ten or more. CDR3 DNA sequence: TGTGCCAGTAGCATCAGTATCAGGGGTATACTATACAATGAGCAGTTCTTC. This encodes CASSISIRGILYNEQFF. The chain is built from TRBV19 and TRBJ2-1; tentatively, D is TRBD1 (6 bases). CDR3 length: 17 residues. Trimming cost V 6 bases and J 4 bases, with 22 bases left between them. From germline, CDR1 is LNHDA and CDR2 SQIVND (reference sequence).

V is TRBV29-1 and J is TRBJ1-3; 11 bases map to TRBD1. Germline-derived CDR1 and CDR2 are SQVTM and ANQGSEA. The CDR3 is 15 residues long. With 7 bases clipped from V and 4 bases from J, the junction kept 9 bases outside the gene matches. CDR3 DNA: TGCAGCGCCAGGGACAGGGGGTTCGAGGGAAACACCATATATTTT. It specifies CSARDRGFEGNTIYF.

The V and J genes are TRBV7-9 and TRBJ1-4; D is unclear. The CDR3 has 12 amino acids. Trimming took off 0 bases at V and 12 bases at J, with 8 bases between the two ends. Germline V lookup: CDR1 SEHNR, CDR2 FQNEAQ (reference sequence). The CDR3 protein is CASSLAGSELFF. CDR3 nucleotide sequence: TGTGCCAGCAGCTTAGCCGGGAGTGAACTGTTTTTT.

The chain is built from TRBV7-9 and TRBJ2-2; D unclear. Trimming left V 3 bases short and J 2 bases short, with 10 bases between. Germline lookup yields CDR1 SEHNR and CDR2 FQNEAQ (reference sequence). The CDR3 runs to 15 residues. The CDR3 here is CASSLITGNTGELFF. DNA for the CDR3: TGTGCCAGCAGCTTGATTACTGGAAACACCGGGGAGCTGTTTTTT.

This sequence joins TRBV2 and TRBJ1-6; tentatively, D is TRBD1 (6 bases). CDR3 length: 15 residues. From germline, CDR1 is SNHLY and CDR2 FYNNEI. Trimming cost V 0 bases and J 8 bases, with 11 bases left between them. CDR3 amino acids: CASSEALGAHSPLHF. The CDR3 DNA reads as TGTGCCAGCAGTGAAGCGCTGGGGGCACATTCACCCCTCCACTTT.

This rearrangement joins TRBV28 to TRBJ1-2, with D possibly being TRBD1 (5 bases). Germline CDR1 MDHEN, CDR2 SYDVKM. V lost 1 base and J lost 3, with 12 bases in between. This CDR3 contains 15 residues. CDR3 loop: CASSLSAGRYYGYTF. The CDR3 region has the DNA TGTGCCAGCAGTTTATCAGCAGGGCGTTACTATGGCTACACCTTC.

This chain links TRBV29-1 with TRBJ2-7; no clear D gene. The CDR3 runs to 9 residues. The V gene lost 7 bases and the J gene lost 3 bases, with 4 bases spanning the gap. The germline gives CDR1 SQVTM, CDR2 ANQGSEA. The CDR3 region has the DNA TGCAGCGGGAGCTACGAGCAGTACTTC. Translating it yields CSGSYEQYF.

This clonotype has ten or more counts. V is TRBV5-6 and J is TRBJ2-7; D possibly corresponds to TRBD2 (5 bases). V was shortened by 1 base and J by 10 bases, with 9 bases between the two germline ends. Germline CDR1 and CDR2: SGHDT and YYEEEE. This CDR3 spans 11 amino acids. CDR3 sequence reads: CASSLWGVQYF. The DNA of the CDR3 is TGTGCCAGCAGCTTGTGGGGAGTTCAGTACTTC.

The J gene is TRBJ2-7, the V gene TRBV25-1; D unclear. From germline, CDR1 is MGHDK and CDR2 SYGVNS. The V end was cut by 5 bases, the J end by 9 bases, with 20 bases between. This CDR3 has 14 amino acids. DNA of the CDR3: TGTGCCAGCAGTAACTGGGCCCCTCCGGACGGGCAGTACTTC. Its protein product is CASSNWAPPDGQYF.

This clonotype was counted ten times or more. The J gene is TRBJ2-5, the V gene TRBV19; 7 bases are shared with TRBD2. The CDR3 has 13 amino acids. CDR1 and CDR2 (germline): LNHDA, SQIVND (reference sequence). The V segment lost 5 bases and the J segment 5 bases; nucleotides outside the gene matches: 5. The CDR3 here is CASSRGDGETQYF. CDR3 DNA: TGTGCCAGTAGTCGGGGGGATGGCGAGACCCAGTACTTC. Using reference TRBV19 and TRBJ2-5 for the parts outside the CDR3, the full variable domain is DGGITQSPKYLFRKEGQNVTLSCEQNLNHDAMYWYRQDPGQGLRLIYYSQIVNDFQKGDIAEGYSVSREKKESFPLTVTSAQKNPTAFYLCASSRGDGETQYFGPGTRLLVL.

This clonotype turned up a few times. The chain combines TRBV6-5 with TRBJ2-3; TRBD2 matches at 8 bases. Germline-derived CDR1 and CDR2 are MNHEY and SVGAGI. The CDR3 is 14 amino acids. The V gene end was trimmed by 5 bases and the J gene end by 5 bases; junction bases not matched to a gene: 6. The DNA for the CDR3 is TGTGCCAGCAGTCAAGGACTAGCAGGAGATACGCAGTATTTT. Protein: CASSQGLAGDTQYF.

This clonotype was found many times. The chain carries TRBV7-9 and TRBJ1-6, with TRBD1 identical over 8 bases. The CDR3 consists of 14 residues. The V gene's germline CDR1 is SEHNR and CDR2 FQNEAQ (reference sequence). V was pared by 6 bases and J by 9 bases, with 7 bases of the junction left unmatched. Written as DNA, the CDR3 is TGTGCCAGCAGAGCGGACAGGGAGGGTTCACCCCTCCACTTT. It is translated as CASRADREGSPLHF.

V is TRBV15 and J is TRBJ1-6, with TRBD1 identical over 11 bases. Germline V gives CDR1 LNHNV, CDR2 YYDKDF (reference sequence). The CDR3 runs to 20 residues. Trimming took 1 base from V and 8 from J; bases not matched to a gene: 16. The CDR3 reads CATSRGMPTGTGGLDSPLHF. CDR3 sequence (DNA): TGTGCCACCAGCAGAGGAATGCCGACCGGGACAGGGGGTTTGGATTCACCCCTCCACTTT.

This clonotype was counted at least ten times. The genes are TRBV12-3 or TRBV12-4 and TRBJ1-6, with 8 bases identical to TRBD1. The CDR3 is 14 residues long. V gave up 6 bases and J gave up 7 bases; unmatched junction bases: 5. The CDR3 region has the DNA TGTGCCAGCAGCCCACAGGGGGGGAATTCACCCCTCCACTTT. It encodes CASSPQGGNSPLHF.

The chain couples TRBV4-3 to TRBJ1-6; perhaps TRBD1 as D (5 bases). The V gene lost 8 bases and the J gene lost 2 bases, with 28 bases spanning the gap. Germline V gene sequence: CDR1 LGHNA, CDR2 YSLEER. The CDR3 length is 20 residues. This CDR3 is CASGRDGSKTGGTYNSPLHF. The CDR3 region has the DNA TGCGCCAGCGGCCGAGATGGTTCTAAAACGGGGGGAACCTATAATTCACCCCTCCACTTT.